A selection of T cell receptor beta chains follows, all from one sample in a study of liver allograft versus peripheral blood T cells. TCRdb reprocessed the reads with MiXCR, giving one entry per CDR3 protein. This sample carries approximately 9,000 distinct CDR3 sequences, about 18% of them seen once, and the ten largest clones take roughly 1.1%. The receptors shown here come from a human patient who had a liver transplant. The graft donor may be the source of some T cells. CDR3s include the opening cysteine and the closing phenylalanine or tryptophan. D genes are given only for firm matches. Size is omitted from some rows. Given values are once, few, many or a class for expanded clones.

CDR3nt: TGTGCCAGCAGTTACTCGGGGCTTATAACTGAAGCTTTCTTT
CDR3aa: CASSYSGLITEAFF
v_gene: TRBV6-1
abundance: NA
j_gene: TRBJ1-1
d_gene: NA

CDR3nt: TGTGCCAGCAGCTCTTTTCAGACCAAGAGCTATGGCTACACCTTC
CDR3aa: CASSSFQTKSYGYTF
v_gene: TRBV5-4
abundance: medium-sized
j_gene: TRBJ1-2
d_gene: NA

CDR3nt: TGTGCCAGCAGCCGGACTAGCGGGGGCCCTGGAGAGACCCAGTACTTC
CDR3aa: CASSRTSGGPGETQYF
v_gene: TRBV5-4
abundance: NA
j_gene: TRBJ2-5
d_gene: TRBD2

CDR3nt: TGCAGTGCTAGTTATCAATTCCAGCGGGGCCAGCAGTTCTTC
CDR3aa: CSASYQFQRGQQFF
v_gene: TRBV20-1
abundance: once
j_gene: TRBJ2-1
d_gene: TRBD2

CDR3nt: TGCGCCAGCAACACAGGAGAAGCGGAATCACCCCTCCACTTT
CDR3aa: CASNTGEAESPLHF
v_gene: TRBV5-6
abundance: NA
j_gene: TRBJ1-6
d_gene: NA

CDR3nt: TGTGCCAGCAGCCCTTGGGGGACAGGGGGGCGAAACACCATATATTTT
CDR3aa: CASSPWGTGGRNTIYF
v_gene: TRBV27
abundance: few
j_gene: TRBJ1-3
d_gene: TRBD1

CDR3nt: TGTGCCAGCAGCTTGTGGACAGGGGCTAACTCTGAAGCTTTCTTT
CDR3aa: CASSLWTGANSEAFF
v_gene: TRBV7-9
abundance: NA
j_gene: TRBJ1-1
d_gene: TRBD1

CDR3nt: TGTGCCAGCAGCTTGCAGGGTTCTGGAAACACCATATATTTT
CDR3aa: CASSLQGSGNTIYF
v_gene: TRBV5-6
abundance: NA
j_gene: TRBJ1-3
d_gene: NA

CDR3nt: TGTGCCAGCAGCGGGGGAAGAGGGGAGACCCAGTACTTC
CDR3aa: CASSGGRGETQYF
v_gene: TRBV5-4
abundance: NA
j_gene: TRBJ2-5
d_gene: NA

CDR3nt: TGTGCCAGCAGCCGCTCCTACGAGCAGTACTTC
CDR3aa: CASSRSYEQYF
v_gene: TRBV6-2/TRBV6-3
abundance: few
j_gene: TRBJ2-7
d_gene: NA